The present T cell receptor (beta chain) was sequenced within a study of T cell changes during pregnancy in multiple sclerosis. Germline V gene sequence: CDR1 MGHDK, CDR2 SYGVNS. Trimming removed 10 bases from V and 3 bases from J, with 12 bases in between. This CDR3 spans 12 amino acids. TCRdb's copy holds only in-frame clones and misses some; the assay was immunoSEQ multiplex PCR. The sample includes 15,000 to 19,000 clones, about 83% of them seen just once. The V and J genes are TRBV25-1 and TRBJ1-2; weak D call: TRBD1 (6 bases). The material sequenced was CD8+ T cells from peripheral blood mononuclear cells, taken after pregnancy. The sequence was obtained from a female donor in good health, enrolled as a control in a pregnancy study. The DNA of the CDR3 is TGTGCCACTACAGGGTCAGACTATGGCTACACCTTC. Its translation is CATTGSDYGYTF.